These T cell receptor beta chains were read from a single sample in a study of T cells in Graves' hyperthyroidism and ophthalmopathy. In TCRdb, the multiplex PCR reads were re-called with MiXCR into one record per CDR3 protein. Here the sample spans about 580,000 distinct CDR3 sequences, roughly 46% being singletons. Sequenced sample: peripheral blood or thyroid tissue (not recorded which). These receptors were obtained from a woman between 18 and 30 years old with Graves' hyperthyroidism. Each CDR3 is given with its conserved first and last residue. The order of the fields is J gene, clone size, V gene, D gene, CDR3 DNA, CDR3 protein. The D gene is left open where the match is weak. For some rows the clone size is stated as once, few or many, or as a class when expanded; others skip it.

>TRBJ1-6|many|TRBV6-5|-
TGTGCCAGCAGTTATCGTGGGCCAGACAATTCACCCCTCCACTTT
CASSYRGPDNSPLHF
>TRBJ1-1|many|TRBV12-3/TRBV12-4|-
TGTGCCAGCAGTCCCGCCGGGACCCTGGCCACTGAAGCTTTCTTT
CASSPAGTLATEAFF
>TRBJ2-7|many|TRBV5-6|TRBD2
TGTGCCAGCAGCTTGGAGTGGCGGGAGACCTACGAGCAGTACTTC
CASSLEWRETYEQYF
>TRBJ2-5|-|TRBV20-1|-
TGCAGTGCTAGTCGAGGGGCAGGGACCCAGTACTTC
CSASRGAGTQYF
>TRBJ1-2|-|TRBV29-1|TRBD1
TGCAGCGTGGGACAGGGCCATGGCTACACCTTC
CSVGQGHGYTF
>TRBJ2-7|-|TRBV2|-
TGTGCCAGCAGTCTACAGGGGTCCGCGGGAACCTCCGAGCAGTACTTC
CASSLQGSAGTSEQYF
>TRBJ1-1|many|TRBV20-1|TRBD1
TGCAGTGCAACAGGGGGAAGTCTGAACACTGAAGCTTTCTTT
CSATGGSLNTEAFF
>TRBJ1-2|once|TRBV11-2|-
TGTGCCAGCTTGGCGGGGCAGTTCCACTATGGCTACACCTTC
CASLAGQFHYGYTF
>TRBJ2-5|many|TRBV10-3|-
TGTGCCATCAGTGAGTTCTTCGGACTTACAGAGACCCAGTACTTC
CAISEFFGLTETQYF
>TRBJ2-5|many|TRBV3-1|-
TGTGCCAGCAGCCAAGATGCGGGGTTCGCAAAGACCCAGTACTTC
CASSQDAGFAKTQYF
>TRBJ2-1|few|TRBV12-3/TRBV12-4|TRBD2
TGTGCCAGCAGCCAAGGACTAGCGGGAGAGCAGTTCTTC
CASSQGLAGEQFF
>TRBJ1-3|many|TRBV5-8|-
TGTGCCAGCAGCAGTTCAGGGGAGCCCTCTGGAAACACCATATATTTT
CASSSSGEPSGNTIYF
>TRBJ2-3|few|TRBV29-1|TRBD1
TGCAGCGTTGACGTCGTAGGACAGGGCACAGATACGCAGTATTTT
CSVDVVGQGTDTQYF
>TRBJ2-7|-|TRBV7-9|-
TGCGCCAGCAGCCAGAGTAGCGCAGACGAGCAGTACTTC
CASSQSSADEQYF
>TRBJ2-1|few|TRBV20-1|TRBD2
TGCAGTGCTAAGGCTAGCGGGAGGGGTAATGAGCAGTTCTTC
CSAKASGRGNEQFF
>TRBJ1-2|many|TRBV24-1|-
TGTGCCACCAGTGAGGACGACCGGGTGTATGGCTACACCTTC
CATSEDDRVYGYTF
>TRBJ1-2|-|TRBV2|-
TGTGCTAGTGCTGGCTCTAACTATGGCTACACCTTC
CASAGSNYGYTF
>TRBJ1-6|-|TRBV11-3|-
TGTGCCAGCAGCTTACACGAGAGTTCACCCCTCCACTTT
CASSLHESSPLHF
>TRBJ1-5|-|TRBV10-3|-
TGTGCCATTACAGGGCAGGGCGATCAGCCCCAGCATTTT
CAITGQGDQPQHF
>TRBJ1-2|-|TRBV2|-
TGTGCCAGCAGTGAAGTAGGGGGAACTCCCTATGGCTACACCTTC
CASSEVGGTPYGYTF
>TRBJ1-2|-|TRBV20-1|-
TGCAGTGCTAGAGAAGGGGACTATGGCTACACCTTC
CSAREGDYGYTF
>TRBJ2-5|-|TRBV24-1|TRBD2
TGTGCCACTAGTGACCCAGCGGGAGACGAGACCCAGCACTTC
CATSDPAGDETQHF
>TRBJ1-4|few|TRBV30|TRBD1
TGTGCCTGCCCTAAGCAGGGGGCTGGAACTAATGAAAAACTGTTTTTT
CACPKQGAGTNEKLFF
>TRBJ1-2|-|TRBV24-1|-
TGTGCCACCAGTGAGACCGGGACGGCAGAGGGCCACTATGGCTACACCTTC
CATSETGTAEGHYGYTF
>TRBJ2-6|-|TRBV29-1|-
TGCAGCGTCATCGGGCCCGGAGGCAGGGAAGGGGCCAACGTCCTGACTTTC
CSVIGPGGREGANVLTF
>TRBJ1-5|many|TRBV12-3/TRBV12-4|-
TGTGCCAGCAGTCCGTCTGCTAATTATCAGCCCCAGCATTTT
CASSPSANYQPQHF
>TRBJ2-3|few|TRBV24-1|-
TGTGCCACCAGTGCCGCCCCAGGGACAGATACGCAGTATTTT
CATSAAPGTDTQYF
>TRBJ2-7|-|TRBV24-1|TRBD2
TGTGCCACCCAAAGTTCTAGCGGGGCAGACAATGAGCAGTACTTC
CATQSSSGADNEQYF
>TRBJ1-4|many|TRBV11-3|-
TGTGCCAGCAGCTTGGCGGGGGCCGACGAAAAACTGTTTTTT
CASSLAGADEKLFF
>TRBJ2-5|once|TRBV11-1|-
TGTGCCAGCAGGCCCCCGGGGCACACCAAAGAGACCCAGTACTTC
CASRPPGHTKETQYF
>TRBJ1-2|many|TRBV7-2|-
TGTGCCAGCAGCCTAGGGGGCTACACCTTC
CASSLGGYTF
>TRBJ2-4|many|TRBV7-9|-
TGTGCCAGCAGCTTAGGGGACCCAGGGGGGGACATTCAGTACTTC
CASSLGDPGGDIQYF
>TRBJ2-5|-|TRBV7-9|-
TGTGCCAGCAGCTTACAGGGGATGGAAGAGACCCAGTACTTC
CASSLQGMEETQYF
>TRBJ1-2|many|TRBV5-5|-
TGTGCCACCATAGCTTTGGGACCTTCACAGGGTACCTATGGCTACACCTTC
CATIALGPSQGTYGYTF
>TRBJ2-3|-|TRBV24-1|-
TGTGCCACCAGTGTCCAGAGAGGGGATACGCAGTATTTT
CATSVQRGDTQYF
>TRBJ2-5|many|TRBV5-4|TRBD1
TGTGCCAGCAGCTTGGGGACAGGGGGTTTCGCGCCACAAGAGACCCAGTACTTC
CASSLGTGGFAPQETQYF
>TRBJ1-5|many|TRBV7-9|-
TGTGCCAGCAGTCGCGGGGGCGGGCGGCAGCCCCAGCATTTT
CASSRGGGRQPQHF
>TRBJ1-6|-|TRBV10-3|-
TGTGCCATCAGTGAGTCGAGTAGGGGCAATTCACCCCTCCACTTT
CAISESSRGNSPLHF
>TRBJ2-7|-|TRBV2|-
TGTGCCAGCAGTGCTCCCGAACGGACCTTCTCCTACGAGCAGTACTTC
CASSAPERTFSYEQYF
>TRBJ2-2|-|TRBV15|-
TGTGCCACCAGCAGAGCCCCTCGGGGAGCTGTTTTT
CATSRAPRGAVF
>TRBJ2-7|many|TRBV11-2|TRBD2
TGTGCCAGCAGCTTTGGGACTAGCGGGAGTCTACGTGACGAGCAGTACTTC
CASSFGTSGSLRDEQYF
>TRBJ2-2|many|TRBV7-6|-
TGTGCCAGCAGCCGAGGGGACGGGGAGCTGTTTTTT
CASSRGDGELFF
>TRBJ2-2|-|TRBV7-3|TRBD1
TGTGCCAGCAGCGCATCACAGGGGGCCGGCGGGGAGCTGTTTTTT
CASSASQGAGGELFF
>TRBJ2-7|many|TRBV11-2|-
TGTGCCAGCAGTCCCGTTCTGCTGACGGACGAGCAGTACTTC
CASSPVLLTDEQYF
>TRBJ1-1|-|TRBV4-2|TRBD1
TGTGCCAGCAGCCAAGATTTGATGGAGGGGGCCCGGGGTGAAGCTTTCTTT
CASSQDLMEGARGEAFF
>TRBJ2-7|many|TRBV6-2/TRBV6-3|TRBD1
TGTGCCAGCAGTTACGGGACAGGGTTAGTCTACGAGCAGTACTTC
CASSYGTGLVYEQYF
>TRBJ1-3|few|TRBV6-1|-
TGTGCCAGCTGGGCCGTTCAAAAAAACACCATATATTTT
CASWAVQKNTIYF
>TRBJ2-7|many|TRBV7-9|TRBD2
TGTGCCAGCAGCCCTCGGGACTACCTAAGCTCCTACGAGCAGTACTTC
CASSPRDYLSSYEQYF
>TRBJ2-1|-|TRBV5-1|TRBD2
TGCGCCAGCAGCTTGGAAGCTAGCGGGGCCTACAATGAGCAGTTCTTC
CASSLEASGAYNEQFF
>TRBJ2-7|many|TRBV6-5|-
TGTGCCAGCAGTTACAGGGGATATTCGAGTTACGAGCAGTACTTC
CASSYRGYSSYEQYF
>TRBJ1-6|once|TRBV5-1|-
TGCGCCAGCAGTCCCGGGACCCCAGGAGGACTGTTTTCACCCCTCCACTTT
CASSPGTPGGLFSPLHF
>TRBJ2-1|-|TRBV24-1|-
TGTGCCACCTCAGGTACCAGCGGACCCAACAATGAGCAGTTCTTC
CATSGTSGPNNEQFF
>TRBJ1-5|-|TRBV30|-
TGTGCCTGGAGTGGCGGCCTAAATCAGCCCCAGCATTTT
CAWSGGLNQPQHF
>TRBJ2-2|-|TRBV19|-
TGTGCCAGCCTCGGGACGGAGACCGGGGAGCTGTTTTTT
CASLGTETGELFF
>TRBJ1-2|-|TRBV20-1|-
TGCAGTGCTAGGGAGGGAGGGAACTATGGCTACACCTTC
CSAREGGNYGYTF